The 23 T cell receptor beta chains reported below all come from one sample, sequenced in a study of response to subunit inactivated influenza vaccine. One entry per CDR3 protein, called by TCRdb with MiXCR from the RT-PCR reads. The sample contains a few hundred thousand distinct CDR3 sequences, around 11% of which appear only once. A further study also used this sample, focusing on T cells expressing NK-cell markers. That source notes: TCR beta cDNA was made by 5'RACE template switching with UMIs.

The sample was PBMCs from blood, taken on the day of vaccination. The receptors here all came from a man aged 45-60 years who received an inactivated influenza vaccine.

The rearrangement links TRBV12-3 or TRBV12-4 to TRBJ1-1; D not certain. The CDR3 is made up of 15 amino acids. V shed 3 bases and J shed 0 bases, with 11 bases lying between them. The CDR3 spells CASSFVRLMNTEAFF. The CDR3 DNA follows: TGTGCCAGCAGTTTTGTTAGGCTCATGAACACTGAAGCTTTCTTT.

This chain uses TRBV7-9 with TRBJ2-5; TRBD1 matches at 10 bases. V was clipped by 5 bases and J by 4 bases; unmatched bases: 10. The CDR3 extends over 16 amino acids. The germline V gene encodes CDR1 SEHNR and CDR2 FQNEAQ (reference sequence). As DNA, the CDR3 is TGTGCCAGCAGCGAAAGGACAGGGGGTACACGAGAGACCCAGTACTTC. This sequence encodes CASSERTGGTRETQYF.

This clonotype was observed many times. The chain has TRBV29-1 and TRBJ2-5, with D uncertain. Germline V gene lookup returns CDR1 SQVTM and CDR2 ANQGSEA. V lost 4 bases to trimming and J lost 2 bases, with 2 bases between them. The CDR3 contains 10 residues. CDR3 nucleotides: TGCAGCGTTGTTCAAGAGACCCAGTACTTC. Its translation is CSVVQETQYF.

The V call is TRBV10-3, the J call TRBJ2-5; TRBD1 agrees at 7 bases. The ends lost 6 bases at V and 2 bases at J; junction bases unmatched: 3. The germline gives CDR1 ENHRY, CDR2 SYGVKD. The CDR3 sequence is 13 residues long. The CDR3 sequence: CAIRGQPQETQYF. DNA for the CDR3: TGTGCCATCAGGGGACAGCCTCAAGAGACCCAGTACTTC.

This chain links TRBV5-1 with TRBJ1-4; D remains ambiguous. Trimming took off 6 bases at V and 0 bases at J, with 12 bases between the two ends. Germline V gene sequence: CDR1 SGHRS, CDR2 YFSETQ. CDR3 length: 15 residues. For the CDR3, the DNA is TGCGCCAGCAAAACCGCGCCTTCAACTAATGAAAAACTGTTTTTT. Protein sequence: CASKTAPSTNEKLFF.

The rearrangement links TRBV11-1 to TRBJ2-1; tentatively, D is TRBD2 (6 bases). The ends were cut back, 0 bases at V and 7 bases at J, with 22 bases in the middle. Germline values: CDR1 SGHAT, CDR2 FQDESV (reference sequence). The CDR3 sequence is 18 residues long. In DNA form, the CDR3 reads TGTGCCAGCAGCTTAGCGGGAGGCGGTCCCCTCGGAGGAAATGAGCAGTTCTTC. This codes for CASSLAGGGPLGGNEQFF.

The gene calls are TRBV29-1 and TRBJ2-1; 12 bases line up with TRBD2. Germline CDR1 SQVTM, CDR2 ANQGSEA. The CDR3 has 13 amino acids. Losses at the gene ends were 3 bases for V and 9 bases for J; bases not matched to a gene: 3. The CDR3 bases are TGCAGCGTTGACCCACTAGCGGGAGGTGAGCAGTTCTTC. Translating it yields CSVDPLAGGEQFF.

This clonotype was seen only a few times. The J gene is TRBJ1-2, the V gene TRBV20-1; unclear D gene. The CDR3 is 15 residues long. V was cut by 0 bases and J by 1 base, with 12 bases left in between. Per germline, CDR1 DFQATT and CDR2 SNEGSKA (reference sequence). As DNA, the CDR3 is TGCAGTGCTAGAGATTACGAGGGAATTAACTATGGCTACACCTTC. This encodes CSARDYEGINYGYTF.

This clonotype came up a few times. Here the CDR3 DNA reads TGTGCCAGCAGTCACCACGGGGGTTCCGGGGAGCTGTTTTTT. It encodes CASSHHGGSGELFF. The chain is built from TRBV12-3 or TRBV12-4 and TRBJ2-2; perhaps TRBD2 as D (6 bases). Between the trimmed V and J ends, which lost 5 bases and 6 bases, there was a span of 13 bases. The CDR3 totals 14 residues.

The rearrangement links TRBV11-2 to TRBJ2-3; 12 bases agree with TRBD2. V trimming: 5 bases; J trimming: 1 base; junction bases outside the gene matches: 4. The CDR3 is made up of 16 amino acids. The germline V gene encodes CDR1 SGHAT and CDR2 FQNNGV. The CDR3 spells CASSQRTSGGTDTQYF. CDR3 DNA: TGTGCCAGCAGCCAGAGGACTAGCGGGGGCACAGATACGCAGTATTTT.

V and J are TRBV6-2 or TRBV6-3 and TRBJ2-5; D is ambiguous. CDR1 and CDR2 from the germline V gene are MNHEY and SVGEGT. The CDR3 consists of 13 residues. V lost 4 bases, J lost 5 bases, and 11 bases lay in between. The DNA for the CDR3 is TGTGCCAGCAGTTTCCTTAAACTGGAGACCCAGTACTTC. Its protein product is CASSFLKLETQYF.

This clonotype was seen at least ten times. The genes are TRBV5-1 and TRBJ2-2, with D tentatively TRBD1 or TRBD2 (5 bases each). The CDR3 covers 14 residues. V was cut by 3 bases and J by 2 bases, with 8 bases left in between. Germline-derived CDR1 and CDR2 are SGHRS and YFSETQ. Here the CDR3 DNA reads TGCGCCAGCAGCTGGGGACCCAACACCGGGGAGCTGTTTTTT. Amino acids: CASSWGPNTGELFF.

In this sample, this clonotype turned up a few times. V gene TRBV6-1 combines with J gene TRBJ1-1; 10 nucleotides match TRBD1. V was pared by 6 bases and J by 4 bases, with 11 bases of the junction left unmatched. Germline V gives CDR1 MNHNS, CDR2 SASEGT. This CDR3 is 16 amino acids long. DNA of the CDR3: TGTGCCAGCAGCGTGGCCTGGACAGGGGGACCCACTGAAGCTTTCTTT. Translated: CASSVAWTGGPTEAFF.

This clonotype was observed many times. The chain recombines TRBV5-4 with TRBJ2-3; a possible D gene is TRBD2 (6 bases). Germline lookup yields CDR1 SGHNT and CDR2 YYREEE (reference sequence). Trimming pared 2 bases from V and 0 bases from J, leaving 10 bases between. The CDR3 is made up of 15 amino acids. The DNA of the CDR3 is TGTGCCAGCAGCTTTCTCGGGAGTAGCACAGATACGCAGTATTTT. Amino acid sequence: CASSFLGSSTDTQYF. Full variable domain (outside the CDR3, taken from reference TRBV5-4 and TRBJ2-3): ETGVTQSPTHLIKTRGQQVTLRCSSQSGHNTVSWYQQALGQGPQFIFQYYREEENGRGNFPPRFSGLQFPNYSSELNVNALELDDSALYLCASSFLGSSTDTQYFGPGTRLTVL.

The chain is built from TRBV4-3 and TRBJ1-5, with D uncertain. Trimming shortened V by 4 bases and J by 3 bases, and 16 bases separated the two germline ends. The CDR3 spans 16 residues. CDR1 and CDR2 from the germline V gene are LGHNA and YSLEER. Here the CDR3 reads CASSPSVEGINQPQHF. The CDR3 DNA reads as TGCGCCAGCAGCCCCTCGGTAGAGGGTATCAATCAGCCCCAGCATTTT.

This clonotype came up a few times. V is TRBV7-2 and J is TRBJ1-1; TRBD1 might be the D (6 bases). The CDR3 runs 16 residues. Trimming removed 5 bases from V and 5 bases from J, with 21 bases in between. In germline, CDR1 is SGHTA, CDR2 FQGNSA. The CDR3 region has the DNA TGTGCCAGCAGCCCGGCCACAGGGCGTGCCGCAACTGAAGCTTTCTTT. This translates into CASSPATGRAATEAFF.

The chain links TRBV3-1 to TRBJ2-7, with unresolved D. Germline CDR1 and CDR2: LGHDT and YNNKEL (reference sequence). The CDR3 is 13 residues long. Trimming shortened V by 5 bases and J by 2 bases, and 10 bases separated the two germline ends. The CDR3 spells CASSKDGPYEQYF. The CDR3 DNA sequence: TGTGCCAGCAGCAAGGACGGGCCCTACGAGCAGTACTTC.

This chain links TRBV15 with TRBJ2-2, with a possible D match to TRBD1 (5 bases). The germline CDR1 and CDR2 sequences are LNHNV and YYDKDF (reference sequence). The CDR3 sequence is 13 residues long. Trimming stripped 6 bases from V and 7 bases from J, with 12 bases between. The CDR3, as DNA: TGTGCCACCAGAGACCAGGGAATCGGGGAGCTGTTTTTT. Its protein is CATRDQGIGELFF.

This chain joins TRBV6-5 and TRBJ2-2, with D maybe TRBD2 (5 bases). V lost 2 bases and J 7 bases, leaving 14 bases between the germline ends. CDR1 and CDR2 from the germline V gene are MNHEY and SVGAGI. CDR3 size: 15 residues. The CDR3 protein is CASSYALEEGGELFF. CDR3 sequence (DNA): TGTGCCAGCAGTTACGCCCTAGAAGAGGGCGGGGAGCTGTTTTTT.

The V and J genes are TRBV29-1 and TRBJ2-1, with D perhaps being TRBD1 or TRBD2 (6 bases each). The length of the CDR3 is 16 residues. Germline V lookup: CDR1 SQVTM, CDR2 ANQGSEA. Trimming cost V 0 bases and J 3 bases, with 15 bases left between them. Here the CDR3 reads CSVEDRIQGGYNEQFF. The CDR3 DNA reads TGCAGCGTTGAAGATCGGATACAGGGAGGCTACAATGAGCAGTTCTTC.

V is TRBV4-2 and J is TRBJ2-5; D ambiguous. The CDR3 runs 15 residues. Trimming shortened V by 0 bases and J by 3 bases, and 11 bases separated the two germline ends. Germline CDR1 reads LGHNA; CDR2 reads YNFKEQ. CDR3 DNA: TGTGCCAGCAGCCAAGATTGGAAACGGAAAGAGACCCAGTACTTC. Residues: CASSQDWKRKETQYF.

This clonotype was seen only a few times. The chain combines TRBV4-3 with TRBJ1-5; no clear D gene. CDR1 is LGHNA, CDR2 YSLEER, per germline. Trimming left V 0 bases short and J 1 base short, with 16 bases between. The CDR3 contains 18 residues. The CDR3 sequence: CASSQDPQTGMSNQPQHF. The CDR3 region has the DNA TGCGCCAGCAGCCAAGATCCCCAGACGGGTATGAGCAATCAGCCCCAGCATTTT.

This clonotype was seen repeatedly, ten times or more. This chain links TRBV6-2 or TRBV6-3 with TRBJ2-3; D is uncertain. This CDR3 has 14 residues. V gave up 2 bases and J gave up 1 base, with 7 bases separating them. Germline-derived CDR1 and CDR2 are MNHEY and SVGEGT. The CDR3 DNA sequence: TGTGCCAGCAGTTACGTCTACGGCACAGATACGCAGTATTTT. Translated: CASSYVYGTDTQYF.